The 13 T cell receptor beta chains below were found in one sample sequenced in a study of CD8 T cells in ankylosing spondylitis. Notes on the study in general: The study identified a TCR beta motif of under ten highly homologous variants that appeared characteristic of ankylosing spondylitis blood.

The antigens these receptors bind are not known. TCRdb re-called the 5' RACE reads with MiXCR, one entry per CDR3 protein. Of under 950,000 distinct CDR3 sequences in the sample, around 17% were seen once. Sequencing input: blood, either unsorted or a sorted T cell fraction (not recorded which). The origin of the receptors is a male donor with ankylosing spondylitis.

As for this clonotype: Relative to the germline gene, one junction end is altered; a read error may explain this. J is TRBJ2-1 and V is TRBV29-1, with 9 nucleotides matching TRBD2. CDR1 SQVTM and CDR2 ANQGSEA come from the germline V gene. This CDR3 is built from 13 residues. The CDR3 sequence is CSVTGAGGHERFF. CDR3 nucleotides: TGCAGCGTTACGGGGGCGGGGGGGCATGAGCGGTTCTTC.

The V gene is TRBV20-1, the J gene TRBJ1-2; maybe TRBD1 (5 bases). CDR1 and CDR2 (germline): DFQATT, SNEGSKA (reference sequence). The CDR3 consists of 13 residues. V was cut by 6 bases and J by 7 bases, with 18 bases left in between. In DNA, the CDR3 is TGCAGTGCCGGGGACCCCGGGACCGGTGGCTACACCTTC. Protein product: CSAGDPGTGGYTF.

This chain connects TRBV4-2 to TRBJ2-1; 8 nucleotides agree with TRBD2. V shed 7 bases and J 4 bases; nucleotides not matched to a gene: 3. The CDR3 is 13 amino acids. Germline V gene lookup returns CDR1 LGHNA and CDR2 YNFKEQ. CDR3 sequence (DNA): TGTGCCAGCAAAGCGGGAGATTACAATGAGCAGTTCTTC. Translation: CASKAGDYNEQFF.

This clonotype was detected a few times. The chain recombines TRBV5-1 with TRBJ1-2, with D perhaps matching TRBD1 (5 bases). This CDR3 is built from 13 residues. With 5 bases removed from V and 6 bases from J, the gap between germline ends came to 14 bases. The germline gives CDR1 SGHRS, CDR2 YFSETQ. This CDR3 is CASRTGTADGYTF. The CDR3 DNA sequence: TGCGCCAGCAGAACCGGGACGGCCGATGGCTACACCTTC. The whole variable domain, remainder taken from reference TRBV5-1 and TRBJ1-2, is KAGVTQTPRYLIKTRGQQVTLSCSPISGHRSVSWYQQTPGQGLQFLFEYFSETQRNKGNFPGRFSGRQFSNSRSEMNVSTLELGDSALYLCASRTGTADGYTFGSGTRLTVV.

There are a few counts of this clonotype. The chain is built from TRBV5-1 and TRBJ2-2; the D is unclear. Per germline, CDR1 SGHRS and CDR2 YFSETQ. The CDR3 extends over 12 amino acids. V dropped 2 bases and J dropped 7 bases, with 6 bases sitting between them. Here the CDR3 reads CASSFVGGELFF. In DNA, the CDR3 is TGCGCCAGCAGCTTCGTTGGCGGGGAGCTGTTTTTT.

The rearrangement links TRBV11-2 to TRBJ2-1; weak D call: TRBD2 (6 bases). Trimming took 2 bases from V and 1 from J, leaving 21 bases between them. Germline V gives CDR1 SGHAT, CDR2 FQNNGV. The CDR3 runs to 19 residues. The CDR3 nucleotides read TGTGCCAGCAGCTTACCCCCGACTAGTCCTCGCAAGTCCTACAATGAGCAGTTCTTC. It translates to CASSLPPTSPRKSYNEQFF. The full variable domain, rest sourced from reference TRBV11-2 and TRBJ2-1, is EAGVAQSPRYKIIEKRQSVAFWCNPISGHATLYWYQQILGQGPKLLIQFQNNGVVDDSQLPKDRFSAERLKGVDSTLKIQPAKLEDSAVYLCASSLPPTSPRKSYNEQFFGPGTRLTVL.

DNA for the CDR3: TGCAGTGCCCCGAAGGGCTTGGAGACCCAGTACTTC. Translated: CSAPKGLETQYF. The chain employs TRBV20-1 and TRBJ2-5; D is unresolved. This CDR3 region has 12 residues. Germline CDR1 and CDR2: DFQATT and SNEGSKA (reference sequence). V was trimmed by 6 bases and J by 5 bases, leaving 13 bases between them.

There are a few counts of this clonotype. The chain couples TRBV7-9 to TRBJ2-1; 9 bases are a match to TRBD2. The CDR3 is 14 residues long. Germline CDR1 SEHNR, CDR2 FQNEAQ (reference sequence). V shed 8 bases, J shed 8 bases, and the junction held 10 bases outside the gene matches. The DNA for the CDR3 is TGTGCCAGCGGAGGGCGGGAGGGCCCCTATGAGCAGTTCTTC. This gives the protein CASGGREGPYEQFF.

This clonotype has just a few counts. The rearrangement links TRBV5-1 to TRBJ2-6; D gene ambiguous. The CDR3 is made up of 16 amino acids. With 2 bases removed from V and 1 base from J, the gap between germline ends came to 10 bases. Germline values: CDR1 SGHRS, CDR2 YFSETQ. CDR3: CASSFSGASGANVLTF. Written as DNA, the CDR3 is TGCGCCAGCAGCTTCTCCGGAGCATCTGGGGCCAACGTCCTGACTTTC.

The chain carries TRBV16 and TRBJ2-3; a weak D match, TRBD1 (6 bases). The CDR3 totals 13 residues. Germline lookup yields CDR1 KGHSY and CDR2 FQNENV. Trimming took 2 bases from V and 7 from J, leaving 10 bases between them. The CDR3 is CASSQGQTYTQYF. The CDR3 region has the DNA TGTGCCAGCAGCCAAGGACAGACATATACGCAGTATTTT.

The chain is built from TRBV5-1 and TRBJ2-3, with 9 bases fitting TRBD2. V lost 4 bases to trimming and J lost 6 bases; unmatched junction nucleotides: 21. The CDR3 totals 19 residues. The germline V gene has CDR1 SGHRS and CDR2 YFSETQ. CDR3 bases: TGCGCCAGCAGCCTGGGTATTTGGCCCCTAGCGGGGAAGAGCGATACGCAGTATTTT. Translated, it gives CASSLGIWPLAGKSDTQYF.

The CDR3 nucleotides read TGCGCCAGCAGCTTCACTAGCGGGACCTACGAGCAGTACTTC. Its translation: CASSFTSGTYEQYF. The chain employs TRBV5-1 and TRBJ2-7, with TRBD2 matching 10 bases. The germline gives CDR1 SGHRS, CDR2 YFSETQ. This CDR3 region has 14 residues. The V segment lost 2 bases and the J segment 2 bases; nucleotides outside the gene matches: 1.

J is TRBJ2-2 and V is TRBV7-8, with D maybe TRBD1 (5 bases). Trimming left V 5 bases short and J 5 bases short, with 12 bases between. The CDR3 covers 14 residues. Germline loops: CDR1 SGHVS, CDR2 FQNEAQ. CDR3 loop: CASSMGPVTGELFF. The CDR3 coding sequence is TGTGCCAGCAGCATGGGGCCAGTTACCGGGGAGCTGTTTTTT.